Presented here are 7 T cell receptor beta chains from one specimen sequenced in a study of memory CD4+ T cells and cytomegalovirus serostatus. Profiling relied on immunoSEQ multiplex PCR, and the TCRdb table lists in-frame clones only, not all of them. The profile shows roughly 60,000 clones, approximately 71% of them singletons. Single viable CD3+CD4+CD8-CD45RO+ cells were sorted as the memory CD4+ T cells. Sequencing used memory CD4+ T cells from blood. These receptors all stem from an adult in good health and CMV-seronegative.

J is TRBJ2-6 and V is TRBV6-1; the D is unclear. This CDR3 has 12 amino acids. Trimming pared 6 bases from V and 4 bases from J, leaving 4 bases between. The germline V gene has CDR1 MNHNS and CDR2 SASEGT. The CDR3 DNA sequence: TGTGCCAGCAGACAAGGGGCCAACGTCCTGACTTTC. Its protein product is CASRQGANVLTF.

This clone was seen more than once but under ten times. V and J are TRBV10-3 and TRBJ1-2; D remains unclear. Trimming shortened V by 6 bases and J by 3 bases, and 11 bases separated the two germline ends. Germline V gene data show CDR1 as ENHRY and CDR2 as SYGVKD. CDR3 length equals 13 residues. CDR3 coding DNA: TGTGCCATCAGCCGATCAAGGGACTATGGCTACACCTTC. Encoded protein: CAISRSRDYGYTF.

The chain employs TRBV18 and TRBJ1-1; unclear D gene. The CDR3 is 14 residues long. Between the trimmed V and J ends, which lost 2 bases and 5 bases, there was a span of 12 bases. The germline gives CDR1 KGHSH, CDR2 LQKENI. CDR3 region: CASSPKYGDTEAFF. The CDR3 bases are TGTGCCAGCTCACCAAAATACGGGGATACTGAAGCTTTCTTT. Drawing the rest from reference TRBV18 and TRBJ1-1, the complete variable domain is NAGVMQNPRHLVRRRGQEARLRCSPMKGHSHVYWYRQLPEEGLKFMVYLQKENIIDESGMPKERFSAEFPKEGPSILRIQQVVRGDSAAYFCASSPKYGDTEAFFGQGTRLTVV.

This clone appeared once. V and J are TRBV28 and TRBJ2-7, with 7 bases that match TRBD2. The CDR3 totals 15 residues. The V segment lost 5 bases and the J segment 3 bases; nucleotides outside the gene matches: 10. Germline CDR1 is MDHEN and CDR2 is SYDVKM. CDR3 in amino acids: CASSTRRGSVYEQYF. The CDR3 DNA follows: TGTGCCAGCAGTACACGGCGCGGGAGTGTCTACGAGCAGTACTTC.

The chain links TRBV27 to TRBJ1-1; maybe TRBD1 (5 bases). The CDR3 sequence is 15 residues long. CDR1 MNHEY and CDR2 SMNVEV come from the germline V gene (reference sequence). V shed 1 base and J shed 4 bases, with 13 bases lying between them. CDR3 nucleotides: TGTGCCAGCAGTTTATTAGGGGCGCGGAGCACTGAAGCTTTCTTT. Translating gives CASSLLGARSTEAFF.

CDR3 amino acids: CASSLDLSSYEQYF. CDR3 sequence (DNA): TGTGCCAGCAGCTTAGACCTGAGCTCCTACGAGCAGTACTTC. The chain joins TRBV7-2 to TRBJ2-7; no reliable D call. The CDR3 contains 14 residues. V gave up 1 base and J gave up 0 bases, with 7 bases separating them. The germline gives CDR1 SGHTA, CDR2 FQGNSA.

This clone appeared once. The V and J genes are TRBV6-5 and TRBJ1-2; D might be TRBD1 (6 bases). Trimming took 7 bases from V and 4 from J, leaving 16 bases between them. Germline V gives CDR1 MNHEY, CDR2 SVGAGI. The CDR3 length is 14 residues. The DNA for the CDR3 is TGTGCCAGCACCAGCACCGGACAGACCTATGGCTACACCTTC. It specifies CASTSTGQTYGYTF.